This record looks at one T cell receptor (beta chain) sequence and its context. This specimen comes from a study of blood T cell repertoires in COVID-19. The overall study: The cDNA or gDNA used as material had been derived from T cells, B-cell-depleted T cells, or PBMCs.

CDR1 LNHDA and CDR2 SQIVND come from the germline V gene (reference sequence). This CDR3 is 14 amino acids long. The ends were cut back, 4 bases at V and 3 bases at J, with 13 bases in the middle. Clones were sequenced by immunoSEQ multiplex PCR, and TCRdb holds only the in-frame ones, with some missing. The sample holds tens of thousands of clones, about 90% seen once. The chain is built from TRBV19 and TRBJ2-7; tentatively, D is TRBD1 (5 bases). This receptor was identified in a woman between 50 and 59 years old with active or convalescent COVID-19. Sequenced: peripheral blood. The CDR3 reads CASSKGPTNYEQYF. The CDR3, as DNA: TGTGCCAGTAGTAAGGGGCCCACGAACTACGAGCAGTACTTC.